The sequence of this TCR beta chain was determined in a study of beta chain features in type 1 diabetes. General study results and limits: A pattern of fewer insertions and more deletions at VDJ junctions was seen in type 1 diabetes patients. Relative to healthy donors, patients appeared to have naive, central memory and Treg TCRB repertoires that were more similar. When Type 1 diabetes patients were examined, their TCRB CDR3s proved moderately but significantly shorter in all four CD4+ subsets.

About this clone: Antigen: not known.

TCRB transcripts that were expressed got sequenced, as all of the isolated RNA had been reverse transcribed. The assay was immunoSEQ multiplex PCR, and TCRdb's table has in-frame clones only and misses some. The profile shows about 660,000 clones, over 13% of them singletons. J lost 5 bases, V lost 2 bases, and 8 bases had no gene match. CDR1 is KGHSH, CDR2 LQKENI, per germline. This CDR3 region has 16 residues. Source material: naive CD4+ T cells from blood. This sequence was found in a man younger than 35 with type 1 diabetes. The V and J genes are TRBV18 and TRBJ2-2; TRBD1 matches 7 bases. CDR3 sequence reads: CASSPSSDRATGELFF. CDR3 nucleotide sequence: TGTGCCAGCTCACCAAGCTCAGACAGGGCGACCGGGGAGCTGTTTTTT.